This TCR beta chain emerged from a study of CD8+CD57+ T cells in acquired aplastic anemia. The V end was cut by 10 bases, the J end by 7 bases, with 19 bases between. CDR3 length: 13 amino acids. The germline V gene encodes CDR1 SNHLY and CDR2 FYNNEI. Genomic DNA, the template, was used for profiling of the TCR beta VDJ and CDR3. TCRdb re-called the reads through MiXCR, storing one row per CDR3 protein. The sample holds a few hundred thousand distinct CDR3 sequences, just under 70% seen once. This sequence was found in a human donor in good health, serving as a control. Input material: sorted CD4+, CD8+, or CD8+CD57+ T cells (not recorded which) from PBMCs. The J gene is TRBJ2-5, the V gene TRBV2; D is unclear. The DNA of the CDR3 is TGTGCCACCAGCAGAGTAGTGGCAGCGACCCAGTACTTC. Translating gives CATSRVVAATQYF. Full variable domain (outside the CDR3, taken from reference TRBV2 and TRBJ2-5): EPEVTQTPSHQVTQMGQEVILRCVPISNHLYFYWYRQILGQKVEFLVSFYNNEISEKSEIFDDQFSVERPDGSNFTLKIRSTKLEDSAMYFCATSRVVAATQYFGPGTRLLVL.